The 22 T cell receptor beta chains below all came from one sample that was sequenced in a study of blood T cell repertoires in COVID-19. The method was immunoSEQ multiplex PCR; TCRdb's version includes in-frame clones alone and lacks a portion of them. The profile shows 70,000 to 95,000 clones, roughly nine tenths of them singletons. The source material was peripheral blood. The receptors were sampled from a middle-aged man with COVID-19, enrolled during active disease.

The CDR3 loop is CASSSRPPAQHF. In DNA form, the CDR3 reads TGTGCCAGCAGTTCCCGTCCCCCGGCCCAGCATTTT. The chain employs TRBV12-3 or TRBV12-4 and TRBJ1-5; D is undetermined. CDR3 length: 12 amino acids. V was cut by 4 bases and J by 11 bases, with 12 bases left in between.

This clone was observed a single time. Distinct nucleotide sequences in the sample also encode this CDR3. This rearrangement joins TRBV4-2 to TRBJ2-2; TRBD2 agrees at 7 bases. Germline V gene lookup returns CDR1 LGHNA and CDR2 YNFKEQ. CDR3 length: 17 residues. V was pared by 0 bases and J by 0 bases, with 4 bases of the junction left unmatched. CDR3 amino acids: CASSQDRLAANTGELFF. The CDR3, as DNA: TGTGCCAGCAGCCAAGATAGGCTAGCGGCGAACACCGGGGAGCTGTTTTTT.

The chain joins TRBV6-1 to TRBJ2-7; 11 nucleotides align to TRBD1. V lost 1 base, J lost 3 bases, and 8 bases stayed unmatched. This CDR3 comprises 17 residues. The germline V gene has CDR1 MNHNS and CDR2 SASEGT. The CDR3 DNA reads TGTGCCAGCAGTGAAGGTATCGGGACAGGGGGAGGCTACGAGCAGTACTTC. Translated: CASSEGIGTGGGYEQYF.

The chain couples TRBV5-4 to TRBJ2-1; TRBD2 agrees at 15 bases. V was clipped by 3 bases and J by 10 bases; unmatched bases: 8. The germline V gene encodes CDR1 SGHNT and CDR2 YYREEE (reference sequence). CDR3 length: 16 residues. CDR3 DNA: TGTGCCAGCAGCTCAGGACTAGCGGGAGGGCGTGACGAGCAGTTCTTC. Translating it yields CASSSGLAGGRDEQFF.

The genes are TRBV11-2 and TRBJ2-5; a possible D gene is TRBD2 (6 bases). V was pared by 5 bases and J by 3 bases, with 16 bases between. The CDR3 sequence is 15 residues long. Germline V gene sequence: CDR1 SGHAT, CDR2 FQNNGV. For the CDR3, the DNA is TGTGCCAGCAGCCTCGTCGGGAGCGGCGAAGAGACCCAGTACTTC. This codes for CASSLVGSGEETQYF.

J is TRBJ2-1 and V is TRBV5-1; 10 bases are shared with TRBD2. The V and J ends lost 10 bases and 7 bases, in that order; junction bases with no gene match: 14. The germline CDR1 and CDR2 sequences are SGHRS and YFSETQ. The CDR3 contains 15 residues. CDR3 sequence (DNA): TGCGCCTCTGCGAGGCTAGCGGGAGTTAGGAATGAGCAGTTCTTC. Amino acid sequence: CASARLAGVRNEQFF.

The genes are TRBV10-2 and TRBJ1-3; a possible D gene is TRBD1 (5 bases). V was pared by 3 bases and J by 2 bases, with 11 bases between. There are 15 residues in the CDR3. Germline values: CDR1 WSHSY, CDR2 SAAADI. The CDR3 is CASSDVGVPGNTIYF. The CDR3 region has the DNA TGCGCCAGCAGTGATGTAGGGGTGCCTGGAAACACCATATATTTT.

The chain carries TRBV25-1 and TRBJ2-7, with a tentative D call TRBD2 (7 bases). Trimming left V 6 bases short and J 4 bases short, with 16 bases between. The CDR3 runs to 14 residues. Germline assignment: CDR1 MGHDK and CDR2 SYGVNS. The CDR3 DNA reads TGTGCCAGCAGCCCGAATGGGGGGGCGTACGAGCAGTACGTC. This sequence encodes CASSPNGGAYEQYV.

V is TRBV9 and J is TRBJ2-1; tentative D call: TRBD2 (5 bases). The germline V gene encodes CDR1 SGDLS and CDR2 YYNGEE. The CDR3 totals 15 residues. V lost 0 bases to trimming and J lost 6 bases, with 13 bases between them. The CDR3 nucleotides are TGTGCCAGCAGCGTAGCGGGAACACCCATCAATGAGCAGTTCTTC. Its protein product is CASSVAGTPINEQFF.

The chain employs TRBV24-1 and TRBJ2-7; D remains unclear. V shed 7 bases and J shed 0 bases, with 9 bases lying between them. The CDR3 is 13 amino acids. Germline V gene data show CDR1 as KGHDR and CDR2 as SFDVKD. CDR3 bases: TGTGCCACCAGGTCCTCGGTCTCCTACGAGCAGTACTTC. As protein: CATRSSVSYEQYF.

The chain has TRBV19 and TRBJ2-7, with D perhaps TRBD1 (6 bases). This CDR3 spans 15 amino acids. From germline, CDR1 is LNHDA and CDR2 SQIVND (reference sequence). V was shortened by 3 bases and J by 1 base, with 13 bases between the two germline ends. CDR3 bases: TGTGCCAGTAGTATCAAGGAGACAGGATCCTACGAGCAGTACTTC. It yields the protein CASSIKETGSYEQYF.

The chain uses TRBV5-8 and TRBJ1-1, with 11 bases lining up with TRBD1. The germline gives CDR1 SGHTS, CDR2 YDEGEE. The CDR3 runs to 14 residues. V was pared by 4 bases and J by 5 bases, with 4 bases of the junction left unmatched. The CDR3 coding sequence is TGTGCCAGCAGCAGGGGACAGGGGGGAACTGAAGCTTTCTTT. It codes for CASSRGQGGTEAFF.

This clone appeared a few times. CDR3 loop: CASSYGTASTDTQYF. CDR3 in DNA: TGTGCCAGCAGTTACGGGACAGCTAGCACAGATACGCAGTATTTT. The chain couples TRBV6-2 or TRBV6-3 to TRBJ2-3; 7 positions agree with TRBD1. The ends lost 2 bases at V and 0 bases at J; junction bases unmatched: 2. The germline V gene has CDR1 MNHEY and CDR2 SVGEGT. The length of the CDR3 is 15 residues.

In this sample, this clone turned up a few times. The chain carries TRBV11-2 and TRBJ2-3; D call uncertain. The CDR3 extends over 12 amino acids. Germline CDR1 and CDR2: SGHAT and FQNNGV. V lost 9 bases and J 5 bases, leaving 12 bases between the germline ends. This CDR3 reads CASEALGDTQYF. The CDR3 nucleotides read TGTGCCAGTGAGGCGCTGGGAGATACGCAGTATTTT.

The chain uses TRBV28 and TRBJ2-3; D might be TRBD1 (6 bases). V was clipped by 5 bases and J by 4 bases, with 22 bases between them. CDR3 length equals 17 residues. Germline V gene lookup returns CDR1 MDHEN and CDR2 SYDVKM. The CDR3 DNA reads TGTGCCAGCAGTCACAAGGACAGCATGCCTACCTCAGATACGCAGTATTTT. Protein product: CASSHKDSMPTSDTQYF.

J is TRBJ1-4 and V is TRBV29-1, with 8 bases lining up with TRBD1. The germline V gene encodes CDR1 SQVTM and CDR2 ANQGSEA. The CDR3 sequence is 15 residues long. Germline trimming cut 0 bases from V and 8 bases from J; bases unmatched to any gene: 8. In nucleotides, the CDR3 is TGCAGCGTTGAAGATCAGGGGACAGGAGTCGAAAAACTGTTTTTT. Translating gives CSVEDQGTGVEKLFF.

The chain combines TRBV25-1 with TRBJ2-1; 10 bases agree with TRBD2. Germline-derived CDR1 and CDR2 are MGHDK and SYGVNS. The length of the CDR3 is 17 residues. Germline trimming cut 2 bases from V and 5 bases from J; bases unmatched to any gene: 9. CDR3 sequence (DNA): TGTGCCAGCAGTGAAGGGTCTAGCGGGGGCCGCGACAATGAGCAGTTCTTC. This gives the protein CASSEGSSGGRDNEQFF. Complete variable domain (other parts from reference TRBV25-1 and TRBJ2-1): EADIYQTPRYLVIGTGKKITLECSQTMGHDKMYWYQQDPGMELHLIHYSYGVNSTEKGDLSSESTVSRIRTEHFPLTLESARPSHTSQYLCASSEGSSGGRDNEQFFGPGTRLTVL.

This clone has a single count. The gene calls are TRBV28 and TRBJ2-3; the match to TRBD1 covers 10 bases. V dropped 7 bases and J dropped 10; count of bases not matched to a gene: 17. This CDR3 comprises 16 residues. Germline V CDR1 and CDR2: MDHEN, SYDVKM. The CDR3 reads CASIKDGTGDRESQYF. Here the CDR3 DNA reads TGTGCCAGCATCAAAGACGGGACAGGGGACCGAGAGTCGCAGTATTTT.

The V call is TRBV7-2, the J call TRBJ2-5; maybe TRBD2 (5 bases). Germline V gene lookup returns CDR1 SGHTA and CDR2 FQGNSA. V was cut by 5 bases and J by 1 base, with 14 bases left in between. The CDR3 has 15 residues. The CDR3 nucleotides read TGTGCCAGCAGCCAGACTATTTCGGTCCAAGAGACCCAGTACTTC. Translation: CASSQTISVQETQYF.

The DNA of the CDR3 is TGCGCCAGCAGCCAAGCAGGGGCGGGAGGGCCACAGTACTTC. It is translated as CASSQAGAGGPQYF. This rearrangement joins TRBV4-3 to TRBJ2-7; TRBD2 agrees at 9 bases. After removal of 1 base from V and 10 bases from J, the junction contained 8 bases not matched to a gene. Germline loops: CDR1 LGHNA, CDR2 YSLEER. The CDR3 totals 14 residues.

This sequence joins TRBV5-4 and TRBJ2-2; TRBD1 matches at 10 bases. Germline trimming cut 4 bases from V and 7 bases from J; bases unmatched to any gene: 13. Looked up from germline, CDR1 is SGHNT and CDR2 is YYREEE (reference sequence). The CDR3 length is 17 residues. DNA for the CDR3: TGTGCCAGCAGCCGGCATCTCGGGACAGGGGTTGACGGGGAGCTGTTTTTT. This codes for CASSRHLGTGVDGELFF.

The V gene is TRBV7-2, the J gene TRBJ2-7, with a tentative D call TRBD1 (6 bases). CDR1 SGHTA and CDR2 FQGNSA come from the germline V gene. V was pared by 0 bases and J by 2 bases, with 14 bases between. This CDR3 spans 16 amino acids. The CDR3 loop reads CASSLAGADGPYEQYF. CDR3 nucleotide sequence: TGTGCCAGCAGCTTAGCGGGGGCGGATGGCCCCTACGAGCAGTACTTC.